The 28 T cell receptor beta chains listed next were all sequenced from one sample in a study of T cells expressing NK-cell markers. Reprocessing the 5' RACE reads, TCRdb reports a single entry for every CDR3 protein and omits DNA. The sample data list about 260,000 distinct CDR3 sequences. Sequencing was done on a sample of blood T cells: a sorted CD56 or NKG2C T cell subset, CD4+ or CD8+ T cells, or bulk PBMC T cells (not recorded which). The source is a woman aged 18-69 years in good health.

This chain connects TRBV30 to TRBJ2-4; the TRBD1 assignment by TCRdb is unverifiable without DNA. The germline CDR1 and CDR2 sequences are GTSNPN and SVGIG (reference sequence). The CDR3 runs to 15 residues. The CDR3 protein is CAWSETGKTKNIQYF.

The chain's CDR3 is CASSPRTSGGSYNEQFF. The chain links TRBV5-1 to TRBJ2-1; TCRdb's D call, TRBD2, is unchecked because there is no DNA. This CDR3 has 17 amino acids. The germline V gene encodes CDR1 SGHRS and CDR2 YFSETQ.

The chain recombines TRBV7-9 with TRBJ2-3; there is no DNA to check the TCRdb D call of TRBD1. The CDR3 runs to 16 residues. Per germline, CDR1 SEHNR and CDR2 FQNEAQ (reference sequence). This CDR3 is CASSPGDRENTDTQYF.

This rearrangement joins TRBV5-1 to TRBJ2-7. CDR3 size: 15 residues. In germline, CDR1 is SGHRS, CDR2 YFSETQ. CDR3 in amino acids: CASSLALGGPYEQYF.

The chain employs TRBV9 and TRBJ2-1. This CDR3 spans 17 amino acids. CDR1 SGDLS and CDR2 YYNGEE come from the germline V gene. The CDR3 is CASSAPSARESYNEQFF.

V usage is TRBV20-1 and J usage is TRBJ2-3; the TCRdb call, TRBD1, lacks DNA for checking. The CDR3 is 16 residues long. CDR1 and CDR2 from the germline V gene are DFQATT and SNEGSKA (reference sequence). This CDR3 is CSARDPRGAATDTQYF.

The CDR3 here is CASSRIAGGREQYF. V and J are TRBV14 and TRBJ2-7; TCRdb proposes TRBD2, but this gene call is untestable without DNA. Germline V lookup: CDR1 SGHDN, CDR2 FVKESK. The CDR3 consists of 14 residues.

The rearrangement uses TRBV25-1 and TRBJ1-2. The CDR3 consists of 16 residues. CDR1 MGHDK and CDR2 SYGVNS come from the germline V gene. CDR3: CASSESGGRKKYGYTF.

V gene TRBV28 combines with J gene TRBJ2-7; absent DNA, TCRdb's TRBD2 call cannot be checked. The CDR3 length is 15 residues. Germline V lookup: CDR1 MDHEN, CDR2 SYDVKM. CDR3 residues: CASTSAAGGKYEQYF.

The rearrangement uses TRBV5-1 and TRBJ2-3. The CDR3 is made up of 15 amino acids. The germline gives CDR1 SGHRS, CDR2 YFSETQ. CDR3 sequence reads: CASSLDGDRTDTQYF.

This chain connects TRBV5-1 to TRBJ2-7; TCRdb's D call of TRBD1 is untestable without DNA. The CDR3 loop spans 15 amino acids. Germline V gene sequence: CDR1 SGHRS, CDR2 YFSETQ. The CDR3 reads CASRGPAGASYEQYF.

The chain is built from TRBV28 and TRBJ2-1; absent DNA, TCRdb's TRBD2 call cannot be checked. Germline assignment: CDR1 MDHEN and CDR2 SYDVKM. The length of the CDR3 is 15 residues. CDR3 sequence reads: CVTRSGGTVYNEQFF.

The rearrangement links TRBV20-1 to TRBJ1-5; TCRdb's D call, TRBD1, is unchecked because there is no DNA. Germline V gene sequence: CDR1 DFQATT, CDR2 SNEGSKA (reference sequence). This CDR3 has 13 amino acids. CDR3 sequence: CSAWTGAYQPQHF.

The genes are TRBV4-3 and TRBJ2-7; TCRdb lists TRBD2, though no DNA is available to test this call. From germline, CDR1 is LGHNA and CDR2 YSLEER. The CDR3 has 14 amino acids. The CDR3 region is CASSPLPESYEQYF.

The V and J genes are TRBV29-1 and TRBJ1-1. The CDR3 is 11 residues long. Per the germline V gene, CDR1 is SQVTM and CDR2 is ANQGSEA. Here the CDR3 reads CSVIMNTEAFF.

The gene calls are TRBV18 and TRBJ2-2. CDR1 and CDR2 (germline): KGHSH, LQKENI. There are 14 residues in the CDR3. This CDR3 is CASSPPSSTGELFF.

The chain links TRBV3-1 to TRBJ1-4; with no DNA, the TCRdb D assignment of TRBD1 cannot be verified. CDR3 length equals 14 residues. Germline CDR1 LGHDT, CDR2 YNNKEL (reference sequence). This CDR3 is CASSRGTGIEKLFF.

The chain uses TRBV24-1 and TRBJ2-5. This CDR3 has 13 residues. CDR1 is KGHDR, CDR2 SFDVKD, per germline. The CDR3: CATSDSVQETQYF.

V and J are TRBV24-1 and TRBJ2-3; without DNA, the TCRdb call of TRBD1 cannot be checked. The CDR3 extends over 15 amino acids. Germline V gene data show CDR1 as KGHDR and CDR2 as SFDVKD. CDR3 in amino acids: CATSDAGTGTDTQYF.

This chain uses TRBV12-3 or TRBV12-4 with TRBJ1-4; TCRdb proposes TRBD1, but this gene call is untestable without DNA. This CDR3 has 15 residues. This chain's CDR3 is CASRSDRGTNEKLFF.

The chain recombines TRBV19 with TRBJ2-1; TCRdb outputs TRBD1, but without DNA this stays unchecked. The CDR3 extends over 16 amino acids. Per germline, CDR1 LNHDA and CDR2 SQIVND (reference sequence). CDR3 sequence reads: CASSILDRFGNNEQFF.

This rearrangement joins TRBV12-3 or TRBV12-4 to TRBJ2-2; TCRdb proposes TRBD1, but this gene call is untestable without DNA. The CDR3 extends over 14 amino acids. The CDR3 spells CASSPPSNTGELFF.

This rearrangement joins TRBV25-1 to TRBJ2-5; TCRdb proposes TRBD1, but this gene call is untestable without DNA. The CDR3 extends over 16 amino acids. Germline V gene sequence: CDR1 MGHDK, CDR2 SYGVNS. The CDR3: CASSDVDRSLAETQYF.

The J gene is TRBJ2-1, the V gene TRBV20-1. In germline, CDR1 is DFQATT, CDR2 SNEGSKA (reference sequence). CDR3 length: 17 residues. The CDR3 spells CSVSPDASGSSYNEQFF.

The genes are TRBV18 and TRBJ2-7; TCRdb calls TRBD2, which cannot be checked without DNA. Germline-derived CDR1 and CDR2 are KGHSH and LQKENI. The CDR3 runs to 15 residues. The CDR3 protein is CASSLWGTSGYEQYF.

The V gene is TRBV7-2, the J gene TRBJ2-3. In germline, CDR1 is SGHTA, CDR2 FQGNSA. CDR3 length equals 13 residues. CDR3 sequence reads: CASSFGRRDTQYF. Together with reference TRBV7-2 and TRBJ2-3, the CDR3 gives the full variable domain: GAGVSQSPSNKVTEKGKDVELRCDPISGHTALYWYRQSLGQGLEFLIYFQGNSAPDKSGLPSDRFSAERTGGSVSTLTIQRTQQEDSAVYLCASSFGRRDTQYFGPGTRLTVL.

The CDR3 sequence: CSAQGGQETQYF. V is TRBV29-1 and J is TRBJ2-5; lacking DNA, the TRBD1 call made by TCRdb goes unchecked. The CDR3 loop spans 12 amino acids. Germline assignment: CDR1 SQVTM and CDR2 ANQGSEA.

The chain carries TRBV6-1 and TRBJ2-7; TCRdb designates TRBD2, a call that cannot be tested without DNA. This CDR3 is 16 amino acids long. CDR1 and CDR2 from the germline V gene are MNHNS and SASEGT. CDR3 amino acids: CASSLGTSGRSYEQYF.